This is a list of T cell receptor beta chains from one sample in a study of T-cell memory formation after mild COVID-19. Each CDR3 protein gets one entry after TCRdb re-called the 5' RACE reads with MiXCR. The data contain a few hundred thousand distinct CDR3 sequences, 14% of them singletons. Sequenced sample: PBMCs or a T cell subset sorted from them (not recorded which). Every receptor here comes from a man younger than 30 who had mild COVID-19 (a few samples of this study predate the infection). Cell type and time point are not known. The CDR3 runs from the conserved cysteine through the conserved F or W. The order of the fields is D gene, clone size, V gene, J gene, CDR3 protein, CDR3 DNA. The D gene is left open where the match is weak. Expanded clones are given a class, and other clones once, few, many or no size at all.

D: .
size: many
V: TRBV7-9
J: TRBJ1-2
CDR3: CASSSFLGGGPYLSGYTF
DNA: TGTGCCAGCAGCAGCTTTTTAGGGGGGGGACCGTACTTGTCTGGCTACACCTTC

D: .
size: many
V: TRBV15
J: TRBJ1-5
CDR3: CATSLGLNQPQHF
DNA: TGTGCCACCAGCCTAGGTTTGAATCAGCCCCAGCATTTT

D: TRBD1
size: few
V: TRBV12-5
J: TRBJ2-5
CDR3: CASGYTGGETQYF
DNA: TGTGCTAGTGGTTACACAGGGGGGGAGACCCAGTACTTC

D: .
size: .
V: TRBV18
J: TRBJ2-3
CDR3: CASSPPLGVDTQYF
DNA: TGTGCCAGCTCCCCACCACTGGGGGTAGATACGCAGTATTTT

D: TRBD1
size: few
V: TRBV5-1
J: TRBJ2-1
CDR3: CASSAGTASYNEQFF
DNA: TGCGCCAGCAGCGCTGGGACAGCCTCCTACAATGAGCAGTTCTTC

D: TRBD2
size: few
V: TRBV6-4
J: TRBJ2-2
CDR3: CASSDSTSGGTGELFF
DNA: TGTGCCAGCAGTGACTCAACAAGCGGGGGAACCGGGGAGCTGTTTTTT

D: .
size: .
V: TRBV14
J: TRBJ2-3
CDR3: CASSQDRNRHTDTQYF
DNA: TGTGCCAGCAGCCAAGACCGGAACAGACACACAGATACGCAGTATTTT

D: .
size: few
V: TRBV21-1
J: TRBJ2-2
CDR3: CASYTGELFF
DNA: TGTGCCAGTTATACCGGGGAGCTGTTTTTT

D: TRBD2
size: few
V: TRBV9
J: TRBJ2-1
CDR3: CASSVDLAGIYNEQFF
DNA: TGTGCCAGCAGCGTAGACCTAGCGGGGATCTACAATGAGCAGTTCTTC

D: TRBD2
size: many
V: TRBV7-2
J: TRBJ2-7
CDR3: CASSSSGTSMHEQYF
DNA: TGTGCCAGCAGCTCTAGCGGGACTAGCATGCACGAGCAGTACTTC

D: .
size: many
V: TRBV5-1
J: TRBJ1-1
CDR3: CASSPRPDEGTEAFF
DNA: TGCGCCAGCAGCCCCAGACCCGACGAAGGCACTGAAGCTTTCTTT

D: .
size: .
V: TRBV12-3/TRBV12-4
J: TRBJ2-2
CDR3: CASSWGTMPTGELFF
DNA: TGTGCCAGCAGTTGGGGGACAATGCCCACCGGGGAGCTGTTTTTT

D: TRBD2
size: .
V: TRBV28
J: TRBJ2-5
CDR3: CASARGGAGETQYF
DNA: TGTGCCAGCGCCCGCGGGGGAGCCGGGGAGACCCAGTACTTC

D: .
size: few
V: TRBV5-1
J: TRBJ2-1
CDR3: CASSQTGTFENEQFF
DNA: TGCGCCAGCAGCCAAACAGGGACCTTCGAAAATGAGCAGTTCTTC

D: .
size: few
V: TRBV6-5
J: TRBJ2-1
CDR3: CASSSSLWAQEQFF
DNA: TGTGCCAGCAGTTCGTCGCTATGGGCCCAGGAGCAGTTCTTC

D: .
size: few
V: TRBV20-1
J: TRBJ2-1
CDR3: CSARPDYDFHEQFF
DNA: TGCAGTGCTAGGCCGGACTACGACTTTCACGAGCAGTTCTTC

D: .
size: few
V: TRBV4-2
J: TRBJ2-3
CDR3: CASSQGGPSVTDTQYF
DNA: TGTGCCAGCAGCCAAGGAGGGCCCAGTGTCACAGATACGCAGTATTTT

D: TRBD2
size: .
V: TRBV7-3
J: TRBJ2-1
CDR3: CASSSQGQRTSGGSSYNEQFF
DNA: TGTGCCAGCAGCTCCCAGGGACAGCGGACTAGCGGGGGTTCCTCCTACAATGAGCAGTTCTTC

D: TRBD2
size: .
V: TRBV7-9
J: TRBJ2-3
CDR3: CASSPVRGGTDTQYF
DNA: TGTGCCAGCAGCCCGGTGCGGGGGGGCACAGATACGCAGTATTTT

D: .
size: few
V: TRBV7-6
J: TRBJ2-7
CDR3: CASSLGAGGSEQYF
DNA: TGTGCCAGCAGCTTGGGGGCGGGCGGTTCCGAGCAGTACTTC

D: TRBD1
size: .
V: TRBV7-3
J: TRBJ2-1
CDR3: CASSPSGQGSYNEQFF
DNA: TGTGCCAGCAGCCCCTCGGGACAGGGGTCCTACAATGAGCAGTTCTTC

D: .
size: .
V: TRBV12-3/TRBV12-4
J: TRBJ2-2
CDR3: CASSFVFRLTDTGELFF
DNA: TGTGCCAGCAGTTTTGTCTTCCGGCTTACGGACACCGGGGAGCTGTTTTTT

D: .
size: once
V: TRBV9
J: TRBJ1-6
CDR3: CASSAVDSPLHF
DNA: TGTGCCAGCAGCGCCGTTGATTCACCCCTCCACTTT

D: .
size: .
V: TRBV2
J: TRBJ1-6
CDR3: CASSVPGSTSPLHF
DNA: TGTGCCAGCAGTGTACCGGGTTCTACTTCACCCCTCCACTTT

D: TRBD1
size: .
V: TRBV30
J: TRBJ1-1
CDR3: CAWSAGTAMNTEAFF
DNA: TGTGCCTGGAGTGCCGGGACAGCCATGAACACTGAAGCTTTCTTT

D: .
size: few
V: TRBV23-1
J: TRBJ1-4
CDR3: CASTGPAANEKLFF
DNA: TGCGCCAGCACCGGACCTGCAGCTAATGAAAAACTGTTTTTT

D: .
size: few
V: TRBV20-1
J: TRBJ1-1
CDR3: CSAPDRRMTEAFF
DNA: TGCAGTGCCCCCGACAGGAGGATGACTGAAGCTTTCTTT

D: .
size: many
V: TRBV5-1
J: TRBJ2-3
CDR3: CASSLISTDTQYF
DNA: TGCGCCAGCAGCTTGATAAGCACAGATACGCAGTATTTT

D: .
size: few
V: TRBV21-1
J: TRBJ2-2
CDR3: CASSIKRRGGARSDTGELFF
DNA: TGTGCCAGCAGCATTAAACGCCGAGGGGGGGCGCGTAGCGACACCGGGGAGCTGTTTTTT

D: .
size: few
V: TRBV7-9
J: TRBJ2-2
CDR3: CASSLSLGSTGELFF
DNA: TGTGCCAGCAGCTTATCCCTCGGCAGCACCGGGGAGCTGTTTTTT

D: TRBD2
size: .
V: TRBV12-5
J: TRBJ2-7
CDR3: CASGPDGGFSYEQYF
DNA: TGTGCTAGTGGCCCGGACGGGGGGTTCTCCTACGAGCAGTACTTC

D: .
size: .
V: TRBV7-6
J: TRBJ2-3
CDR3: CASSPDVTDTQYF
DNA: TGTGCCAGCAGCCCGGACGTCACAGATACGCAGTATTTT

D: .
size: many
V: TRBV7-2
J: TRBJ1-4
CDR3: CASSLFGRSGGEKLFF
DNA: TGTGCCAGCAGCCTATTTGGAAGGTCCGGAGGTGAAAAACTGTTTTTT

D: .
size: medium-sized
V: TRBV4-1
J: TRBJ2-7
CDR3: CASSLRGESSYEQYF
DNA: TGCGCCAGCAGCCTCAGGGGGGAAAGCTCCTACGAGCAGTACTTC

D: .
size: few
V: TRBV19
J: TRBJ2-2
CDR3: CASIGAGNTGELFF
DNA: TGTGCCAGTATCGGGGCAGGGAACACCGGGGAGCTGTTTTTT

D: TRBD1
size: many
V: TRBV20-1
J: TRBJ1-2
CDR3: CSARSGGGGYTF
DNA: TGCAGTGCTAGATCAGGGGGAGGTGGCTACACCTTC

D: .
size: .
V: TRBV6-5
J: TRBJ2-3
CDR3: CASTKTGASTDTQYF
DNA: TGTGCCAGCACCAAGACAGGCGCAAGCACAGATACGCAGTATTTT

D: .
size: few
V: TRBV19
J: TRBJ2-5
CDR3: CASSIGLRETQYF
DNA: TGTGCCAGTAGTATAGGACTCCGAGAGACCCAGTACTTC

D: TRBD1
size: medium-sized
V: TRBV6-6
J: TRBJ2-5
CDR3: CASSAGGGSQYF
DNA: TGTGCCAGCAGTGCAGGGGGCGGGTCCCAGTACTTC

D: .
size: few
V: TRBV7-9
J: TRBJ1-2
CDR3: CASNAGTDGYTF
DNA: TGTGCCAGTAACGCCGGGACGGATGGCTACACCTTC

D: .
size: .
V: TRBV7-9
J: TRBJ1-1
CDR3: CASSSTGTQLVF
DNA: TGTGCCAGCAGCTCGACGGGGACCCAGTTGGTCTTT

D: TRBD1
size: many
V: TRBV4-1
J: TRBJ1-1
CDR3: CASSQGPQGARRNTEAFF
DNA: TGCGCCAGCAGCCAAGGTCCGCAGGGGGCGCGTAGGAACACTGAAGCTTTCTTT

D: TRBD1
size: .
V: TRBV5-1
J: TRBJ2-3
CDR3: CASSLGQGEDTQYF
DNA: TGCGCCAGCAGCTTGGGACAGGGAGAAGATACGCAGTATTTT